This TCR beta chain was observed in a study of blood T cell repertoires in COVID-19. Study-wide context: Researchers got acute and convalescent COVID-19 samples from the United States, Italy and Spain. PBMCs, B-cell-depleted T cells, or T cells provided the cDNA or gDNA that made up the material.

This clone was detected once. The CDR3 length is 17 residues. The V and J ends lost 1 base and 0 bases, in that order; junction bases with no gene match: 8. Germline CDR1 and CDR2: SGHVS and FNYEAQ. In the original processing: Reference gene primer amplification in the assay estimated nucleated cell counts. Profiling relied on immunoSEQ multiplex PCR, and the TCRdb table lists in-frame clones only, not all of them. That table is the source of V, J and clone size, and D and trimming were worked out from the DNA. The sample includes 75,000 to 95,000 clones, less than 85% of them seen just once. V is TRBV7-6 and J is TRBJ2-5, with 7 bases that match TRBD1. Sequenced sample: peripheral blood. This sequence originates from an elderly woman with active or convalescent COVID-19. CDR3 DNA sequence: TGTGCCAGCAGCTTAGGAGAGAGGGGACAGTACCAAGAGACCCAGTACTTC. The encoded protein is CASSLGERGQYQETQYF.